Shown below are 21 T cell receptor beta chains from a single sample sequenced in a study of blood T cell repertoires in COVID-19 (dated by TCRdb to the early 2020s). Library construction relied on the immunoSEQ multiplex PCR assay. This is the immuneACCESS table as TCRdb keeps it, with only in-frame sequences that have V and J called. A part of the clones is gone; compared with another copy, unresolved V genes explain less than half, and the rest is unexplained. This sample lists about 130,000 clones; about 80% were detected once. Clones ranked in the top ten supply around 3% of the sample. The sample consisted of peripheral blood. The source of these receptors is a woman older than 75 with acute or convalescent COVID-19.

This clone is a singleton in its sample. The rearrangement links TRBV4-1 to TRBJ2-7; unclear D gene. V was shortened by 4 bases and J by 5 bases, with 12 bases between the two germline ends. CDR3 length: 13 residues. Germline values: CDR1 MGHRA, CDR2 YSYEKL. The CDR3 protein is CASSRGLLDEQYF. The CDR3 DNA is TGCGCCAGCAGCCGAGGCCTTTTGGACGAGCAGTACTTC.

The chain recombines TRBV28 with TRBJ1-1, with TRBD1 as a possible D gene (5 bases). Per the germline V gene, CDR1 is MDHEN and CDR2 is SYDVKM. Trimming pared 2 bases from V and 0 bases from J, leaving 10 bases between. The CDR3 length is 15 residues. The CDR3 sequence is CASSLPMTVNTEAFF. CDR3 DNA: TGTGCCAGCAGTTTACCCATGACAGTGAACACTGAAGCTTTCTTT.

This chain joins TRBV3-1 (or the pseudogene TRBV3-2) and TRBJ1-6; D gene ambiguous. In germline, CDR1 is LGHDT, CDR2 YNNKEL (reference sequence). The CDR3 consists of 15 residues. V lost 0 bases and J 7 bases, leaving 10 bases between the germline ends. CDR3 coding DNA: TGTGCCAGCAGCCAAGACCCGGGTGGGAATTCACCCCTCCACTTT. This sequence encodes CASSQDPGGNSPLHF.

This clone showed up just a few times. The chain couples TRBV6-5 to TRBJ1-1; tentative D call: TRBD1 (5 bases). The CDR3 has 12 residues. The germline V gene has CDR1 MNHEY and CDR2 SVGAGI. Trimming took 3 bases from V and 6 from J, leaving 8 bases between them. CDR3 loop: CASSYPGAEAFF. Here the CDR3 DNA reads TGTGCCAGCAGTTATCCGGGGGCTGAAGCTTTCTTT.

CDR3 coding DNA: TGTGCCAGCAGTTACCTTATTAACACTGAAGCTTTCTTT. This translates into CASSYLINTEAFF. The V and J genes are TRBV6-2 or TRBV6-3 and TRBJ1-1, with D unresolved. Deletions cut 2 bases from V and 2 bases from J, with 6 bases between. Germline-derived CDR1 and CDR2 are MNHEY and SVGEGT. This CDR3 is 13 amino acids long.

The J gene is TRBJ1-5, the V gene TRBV6-4, with D unresolved. The germline CDR1 and CDR2 sequences are MRHNA and SNTAGT. This CDR3 spans 13 amino acids. The V end was cut by 3 bases, the J end by 4 bases, with 7 bases between. CDR3 DNA sequence: TGTGCCAGCAGTGATAGTCCGAATCAGCCCCAGCATTTT. Its protein product is CASSDSPNQPQHF.

The chain joins TRBV7-2 to TRBJ2-1; TRBD2 matches 10 bases. The CDR3 runs 16 residues. CDR1 is SGHTA, CDR2 FQGNSA, per germline. Trimming removed 1 base from V and 8 bases from J; junction bases left unmatched: 8. The chain's CDR3 is CASSLVASGGRYEQFF. DNA for the CDR3: TGTGCCAGCAGCTTAGTGGCTAGCGGGGGTAGGTATGAGCAGTTCTTC.

The CDR3 loop reads CASSWSSYEQYF. CDR3 DNA sequence: TGTGCCAGCAGCTGGAGCTCCTACGAGCAGTACTTC. This sequence joins TRBV3-1 (or the pseudogene TRBV3-2) and TRBJ2-7; D gene uncertain. The germline V gene encodes CDR1 LGHDT and CDR2 YNNKEL (reference sequence). The CDR3 spans 12 residues. V lost 5 bases to trimming and J lost 0 bases, with 5 bases between them.

Ten or more counts support this clone. The chain uses TRBV18 and TRBJ1-2; TRBD1 matches at 7 bases. The V gene's germline CDR1 is KGHSH and CDR2 LQKENI. This CDR3 comprises 15 residues. V trimming: 3 bases; J trimming: 4 bases; junction bases outside the gene matches: 8. The CDR3 DNA is TGTGCCAGCTCACCCGTAGCGGACAGGCTCTATGGCTACACCTTC. Amino acid sequence: CASSPVADRLYGYTF.

The chain links TRBV7-9 to TRBJ1-3, with D possibly matching TRBD1 (5 bases). The germline V gene encodes CDR1 SEHNR and CDR2 FQNEAQ (reference sequence). V was shortened by 5 bases and J by 0 bases, with 8 bases between the two germline ends. The CDR3 sequence is 14 residues long. In DNA, the CDR3 is TGTGCCAGCAGCCCAGGGATCTCTGGAAACACCATATATTTT. This codes for CASSPGISGNTIYF.

The genes are TRBV5-1 and TRBJ2-2, with D possibly matching TRBD2 (5 bases). Germline loops: CDR1 SGHRS, CDR2 YFSETQ. V was trimmed by 4 bases and J by 9 bases, leaving 13 bases between them. This CDR3 is built from 13 residues. This CDR3 is CASSVSGVWELFF. In DNA form, the CDR3 reads TGCGCCAGCAGCGTATCCGGGGTGTGGGAGCTGTTTTTT.

On this clone itself: The sample has other DNA sequences that encode this CDR3 too. V and J are TRBV7-9 and TRBJ2-2, with D possibly being TRBD1 (6 bases). This CDR3 is built from 16 residues. CDR1 and CDR2 (germline): SEHNR, FQNEAQ (reference sequence). With 1 base removed from V and 2 bases from J, the gap between germline ends came to 11 bases. For the CDR3, the DNA is TGTGCCAGCAGCTTAGGTCAGGGGCTAAACACCGGGGAGCTGTTTTTT. Its translation: CASSLGQGLNTGELFF.

The chain uses TRBV5-1 and TRBJ1-1, with D maybe TRBD1 (5 bases). V gave up 4 bases and J gave up 4 bases, with 11 bases separating them. Germline values: CDR1 SGHRS, CDR2 YFSETQ. This CDR3 contains 13 residues. CDR3: CASSITRGTEAFF. The CDR3 DNA is TGCGCCAGCAGCATTACAAGGGGCACTGAAGCTTTCTTT. Full variable domain (outside the CDR3, taken from reference TRBV5-1 and TRBJ1-1): KAGVTQTPRYLIKTRGQQVTLSCSPISGHRSVSWYQQTPGQGLQFLFEYFSETQRNKGNFPGRFSGRQFSNSRSEMNVSTLELGDSALYLCASSITRGTEAFFGQGTRLTVV.

This chain connects TRBV6-1 to TRBJ1-2, with TRBD1 matching over 8 bases. V lost 2 bases and J lost 6; bases outside the gene matches: 2. In germline, CDR1 is MNHNS, CDR2 SASEGT. The CDR3 spans 13 residues. The CDR3 DNA follows: TGTGCCAGCAGTGAACTCAGGGGGCATGGCTACACCTTC. It translates to CASSELRGHGYTF.

The chain is built from TRBV9 and TRBJ2-5; D is perhaps TRBD1 (7 bases). There are 16 residues in the CDR3. Deletions cut 3 bases from V and 5 bases from J, with 20 bases between. CDR1 is SGDLS, CDR2 YYNGEE, per germline. The CDR3 protein is CASSAGLGGGKETQYF. CDR3 nucleotides: TGTGCCAGCAGCGCCGGCCTAGGAGGGGGCAAGGAGACCCAGTACTTC.

The chain couples TRBV10-3 to TRBJ1-2; 7 positions match TRBD1. The CDR3 is 15 residues long. Per germline, CDR1 ENHRY and CDR2 SYGVKD. J lost 7 bases, V lost 0 bases, and 8 bases had no gene match. The CDR3 DNA is TGTGCCATCAGTGAGTCCGACCCCAGGGGGGTTGGCTACACCTTC. Translated: CAISESDPRGVGYTF.

The V call is TRBV27, the J call TRBJ1-6; D might be TRBD1 (5 bases). The CDR3 is 15 amino acids. Germline lookup yields CDR1 MNHEY and CDR2 SMNVEV (reference sequence). The V gene lost 3 bases and the J gene lost 11 bases, with 17 bases spanning the gap. The CDR3 DNA sequence: TGTGCCAGCAGTTTTGCGGGGGGAGACGATCCACCCCTCCACTTT. Its protein product is CASSFAGGDDPPLHF.

This chain joins TRBV20-1 and TRBJ2-1; a possible D gene is TRBD2 (7 bases). Looked up from germline, CDR1 is DFQATT and CDR2 is SNEGSKA (reference sequence). This CDR3 spans 14 amino acids. Between the trimmed V and J ends, which lost 3 bases and 8 bases, there was a span of 17 bases. CDR3 residues: CSASLEGGLYEQFF. The CDR3 DNA follows: TGCAGTGCTAGTCTAGAGGGGGGGCTTTATGAGCAGTTCTTC.

This chain uses TRBV7-9 with TRBJ1-5; D is uncertain. V dropped 5 bases and J dropped 0 bases, with 5 bases sitting between them. Germline V gene sequence: CDR1 SEHNR, CDR2 FQNEAQ (reference sequence). This CDR3 is built from 13 residues. In DNA form, the CDR3 reads TGTGCCAGCAGCCTAAATAGCAATCAGCCCCAGCATTTT. It encodes CASSLNSNQPQHF.

This chain connects TRBV2 to TRBJ2-1; 7 bases agree with TRBD1. This CDR3 is 13 amino acids long. CDR1 is SNHLY and CDR2 is FYNNEI in the germline V gene. Unmatched junction bases numbered 7, after V lost 6 bases and J lost 8 bases. The CDR3 loop reads CASRGTGDDEQFF. The DNA of the CDR3 is TGTGCCAGCAGAGGTACAGGGGATGATGAGCAGTTCTTC.

This sequence joins TRBV5-1 and TRBJ1-1, with D maybe TRBD1 (6 bases). Deletions cut 4 bases from V and 5 bases from J, with 15 bases between. CDR3 size: 14 residues. In germline, CDR1 is SGHRS, CDR2 YFSETQ. Here the CDR3 reads CASSQTGQRTEAFF. As DNA, the CDR3 is TGCGCCAGCAGCCAGACAGGACAGCGAACTGAAGCTTTCTTT.